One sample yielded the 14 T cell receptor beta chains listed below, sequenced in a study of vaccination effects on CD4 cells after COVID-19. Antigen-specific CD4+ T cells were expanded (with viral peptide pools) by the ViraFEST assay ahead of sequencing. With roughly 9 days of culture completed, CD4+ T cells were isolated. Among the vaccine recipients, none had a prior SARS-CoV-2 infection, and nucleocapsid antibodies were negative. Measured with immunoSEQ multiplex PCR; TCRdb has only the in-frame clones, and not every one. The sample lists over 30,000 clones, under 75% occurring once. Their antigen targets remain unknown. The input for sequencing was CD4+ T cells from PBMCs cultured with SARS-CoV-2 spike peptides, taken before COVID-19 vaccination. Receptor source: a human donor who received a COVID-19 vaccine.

This chain's CDR3 is CSASGSEGNADTQYF. CDR3 nucleotide sequence: TGCAGCGCCTCAGGCTCGGAGGGTAACGCAGATACGCAGTATTTT. The chain links TRBV29-1 to TRBJ2-3; TRBD2 is a possible D gene (6 bases). CDR1 and CDR2 from the germline V gene are SQVTM and ANQGSEA. V lost 7 bases to trimming and J lost 4 bases, with 21 bases between them. This CDR3 is built from 15 residues.

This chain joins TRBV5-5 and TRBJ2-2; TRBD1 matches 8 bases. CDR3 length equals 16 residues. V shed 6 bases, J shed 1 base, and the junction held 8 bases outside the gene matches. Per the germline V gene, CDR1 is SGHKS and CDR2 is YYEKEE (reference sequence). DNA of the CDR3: TGTGCCAGCAACCCCGACAGGGGAATGAACACCGGGGAGCTGTTTTTT. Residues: CASNPDRGMNTGELFF.

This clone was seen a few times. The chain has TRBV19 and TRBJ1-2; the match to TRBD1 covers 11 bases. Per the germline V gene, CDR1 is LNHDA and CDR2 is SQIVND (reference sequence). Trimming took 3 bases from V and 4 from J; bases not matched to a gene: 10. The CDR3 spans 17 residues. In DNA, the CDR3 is TGTGCCAGTAGTATCTCTGGACAGGGGGCGAATATCTATGGCTACACCTTC. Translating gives CASSISGQGANIYGYTF.

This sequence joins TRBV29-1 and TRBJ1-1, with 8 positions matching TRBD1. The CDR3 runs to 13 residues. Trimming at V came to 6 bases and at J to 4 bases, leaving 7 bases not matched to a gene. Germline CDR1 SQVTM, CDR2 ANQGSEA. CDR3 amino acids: CSVDGQGGTEAFF. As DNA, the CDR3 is TGCAGCGTCGACGGACAGGGAGGCACTGAAGCTTTCTTT.

CDR3 sequence reads: CASSLDRGQTGELFF. CDR3 bases: TGTGCCAGCAGCTTAGACAGGGGGCAAACCGGGGAGCTGTTTTTT. This chain connects TRBV11-3 to TRBJ2-2, with TRBD1 identical over 8 bases. Unmatched junction bases numbered 2, after V lost 0 bases and J lost 5 bases. This CDR3 is 15 amino acids long. Germline CDR1 and CDR2: SGHNT and YENEEA.

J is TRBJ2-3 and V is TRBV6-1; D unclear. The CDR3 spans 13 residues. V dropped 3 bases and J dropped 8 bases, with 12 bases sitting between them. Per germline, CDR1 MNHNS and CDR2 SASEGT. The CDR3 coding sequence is TGTGCCAGCAGTGAGTCGGGTATCGGTACGCAGTATTTT. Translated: CASSESGIGTQYF.

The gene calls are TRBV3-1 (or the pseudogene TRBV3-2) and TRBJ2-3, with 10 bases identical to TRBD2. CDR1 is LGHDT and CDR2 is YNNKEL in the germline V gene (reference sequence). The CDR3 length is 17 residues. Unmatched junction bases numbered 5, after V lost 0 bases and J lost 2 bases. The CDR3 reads CASSQELLAGVTDTQYF. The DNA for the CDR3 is TGTGCCAGCAGCCAAGAGCTCCTAGCGGGGGTCACAGATACGCAGTATTTT.

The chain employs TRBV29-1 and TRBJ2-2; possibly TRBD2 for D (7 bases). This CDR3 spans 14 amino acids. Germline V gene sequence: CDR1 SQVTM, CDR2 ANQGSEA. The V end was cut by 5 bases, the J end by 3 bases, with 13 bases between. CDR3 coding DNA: TGCAGCGTTAGACAAGGGGGGGACACCGGGGAGCTGTTTTTT. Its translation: CSVRQGGDTGELFF.

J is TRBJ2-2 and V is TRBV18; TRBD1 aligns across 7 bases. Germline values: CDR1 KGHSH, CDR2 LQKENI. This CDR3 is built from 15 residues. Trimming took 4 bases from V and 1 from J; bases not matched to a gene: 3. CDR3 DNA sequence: TGTGCCAGCTCACTCAGACAGGGGAACACCGGGGAGCTGTTTTTT. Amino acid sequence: CASSLRQGNTGELFF.

DNA for the CDR3: TGTGCCAGCAGCTCAGGGGAGAACGGACCTTACAATGAGCAGTTCTTC. Its translation is CASSSGENGPYNEQFF. The V gene is TRBV11-2, the J gene TRBJ2-1, with a weak D call TRBD1 (6 bases). The CDR3 runs to 16 residues. Germline lookup yields CDR1 SGHAT and CDR2 FQNNGV. Trimming pared 4 bases from V and 4 bases from J, leaving 17 bases between.

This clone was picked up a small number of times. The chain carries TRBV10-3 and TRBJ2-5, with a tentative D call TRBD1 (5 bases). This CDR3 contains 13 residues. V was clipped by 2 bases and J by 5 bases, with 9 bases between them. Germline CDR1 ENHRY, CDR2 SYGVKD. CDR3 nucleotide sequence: TGTGCCATCAGTGAGGGTCAGGGCGAGACCCAGTACTTC. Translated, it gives CAISEGQGETQYF.

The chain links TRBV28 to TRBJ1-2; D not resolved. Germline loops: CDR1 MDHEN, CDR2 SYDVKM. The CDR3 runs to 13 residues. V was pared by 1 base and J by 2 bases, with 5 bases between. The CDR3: CASSLSGNYGYTF. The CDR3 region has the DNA TGTGCCAGCAGTTTATCTGGGAACTATGGCTACACCTTC.

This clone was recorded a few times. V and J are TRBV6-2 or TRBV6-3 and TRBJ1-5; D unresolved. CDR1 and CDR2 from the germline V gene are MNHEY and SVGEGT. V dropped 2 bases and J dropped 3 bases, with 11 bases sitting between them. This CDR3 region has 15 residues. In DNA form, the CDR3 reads TGTGCCAGCAGTTACGGAGGAAATATCAATCAGCCCCAGCATTTT. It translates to CASSYGGNINQPQHF.

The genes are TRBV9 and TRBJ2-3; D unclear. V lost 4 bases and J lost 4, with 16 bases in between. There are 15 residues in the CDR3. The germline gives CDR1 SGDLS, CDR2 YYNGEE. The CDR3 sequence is CASSLSPRSADTQYF. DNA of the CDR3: TGTGCCAGCAGCTTGTCGCCGCGGTCAGCAGATACGCAGTATTTT.